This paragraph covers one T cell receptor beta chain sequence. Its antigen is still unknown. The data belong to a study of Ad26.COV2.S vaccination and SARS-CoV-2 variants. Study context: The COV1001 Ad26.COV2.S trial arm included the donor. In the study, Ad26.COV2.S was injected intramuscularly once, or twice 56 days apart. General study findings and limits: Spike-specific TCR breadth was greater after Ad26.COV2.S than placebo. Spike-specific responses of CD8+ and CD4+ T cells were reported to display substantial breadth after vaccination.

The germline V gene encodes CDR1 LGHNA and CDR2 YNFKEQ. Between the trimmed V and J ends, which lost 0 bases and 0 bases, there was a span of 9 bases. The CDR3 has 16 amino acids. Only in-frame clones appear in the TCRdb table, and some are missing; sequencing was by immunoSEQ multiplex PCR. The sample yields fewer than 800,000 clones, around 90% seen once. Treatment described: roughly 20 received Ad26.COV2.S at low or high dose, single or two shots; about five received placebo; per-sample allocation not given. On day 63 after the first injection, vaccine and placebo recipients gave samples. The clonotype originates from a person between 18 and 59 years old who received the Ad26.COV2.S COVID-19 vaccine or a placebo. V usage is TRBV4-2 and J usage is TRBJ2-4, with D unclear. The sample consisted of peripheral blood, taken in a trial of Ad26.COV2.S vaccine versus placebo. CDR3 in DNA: TGTGCCAGCAGCCAAGAGGTCGGTTTAGCCAAAAACATTCAGTACTTC. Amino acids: CASSQEVGLAKNIQYF.